This note documents a single T cell receptor beta chain sequence. What it binds is not known. The study treated chemo-refractory metastatic non-small-cell lung cancer patients with focal radiation plus ipilimumab CTLA-4 blockade. The data belong to a study of radiotherapy plus CTLA-4 blockade in lung cancer. Across the whole study: Objective response was observed in roughly 17% of patients, and disease control in 31%.

The V gene's germline CDR1 is SGHTS and CDR2 YDEGEE. The CDR3 is 17 amino acids. Trimming left V 0 bases short and J 0 bases short, with 13 bases between. Study-level results: TCR clones of tumor origin grew in blood after radiotherapy plus ipilimumab. Response, reportedly, was best predicted by interferon-beta along with early blood T cell clone dynamics.

TCRdb's copy holds only in-frame clones and misses some; the assay was immunoSEQ multiplex PCR. The top ten hold about 3.3% of the sample, which has roughly 120,000 clones, about 80% seen once. The receptor was isolated from a human donor with non-small cell lung cancer that progressed on radiotherapy plus ipilimumab. Some clones in this sample may be carry-over from other donors' samples. Sample: peripheral blood, taken from a patient treated with radiotherapy plus ipilimumab. V gene TRBV5-8 combines with J gene TRBJ1-5, with D hard to call. The CDR3, as DNA: TGTGCCAGCAGCTTGGAGACGAGGGTCTTTAGCAATCAGCCCCAGCATTTT. It is translated as CASSLETRVFSNQPQHF.